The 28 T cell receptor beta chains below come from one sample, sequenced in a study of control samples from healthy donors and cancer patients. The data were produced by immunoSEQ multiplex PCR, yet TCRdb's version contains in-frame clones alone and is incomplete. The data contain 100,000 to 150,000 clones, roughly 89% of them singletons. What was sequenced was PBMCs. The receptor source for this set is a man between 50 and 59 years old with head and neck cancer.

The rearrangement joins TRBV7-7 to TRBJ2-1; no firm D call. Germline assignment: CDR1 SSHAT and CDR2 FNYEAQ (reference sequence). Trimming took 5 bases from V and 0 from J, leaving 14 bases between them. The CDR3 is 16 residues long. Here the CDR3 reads CASSPRAASSYNEQFF. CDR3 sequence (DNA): TGTGCCAGCAGCCCCCGTGCGGCGAGCTCCTACAATGAGCAGTTCTTC.

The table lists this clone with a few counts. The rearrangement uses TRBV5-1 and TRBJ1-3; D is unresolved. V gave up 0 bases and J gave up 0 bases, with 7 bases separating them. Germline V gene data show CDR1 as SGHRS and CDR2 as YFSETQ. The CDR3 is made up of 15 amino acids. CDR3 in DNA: TGCGCCAGCAGCTTGGACGTGCGCTCTGGAAACACCATATATTTT. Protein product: CASSLDVRSGNTIYF.

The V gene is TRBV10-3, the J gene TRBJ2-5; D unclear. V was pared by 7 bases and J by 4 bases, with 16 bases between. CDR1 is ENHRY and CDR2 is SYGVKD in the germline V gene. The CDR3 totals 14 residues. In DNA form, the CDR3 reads TGTGCCATCAACGGGCAGGCCGGGCGAGAGACCCAGTACTTC. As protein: CAINGQAGRETQYF.

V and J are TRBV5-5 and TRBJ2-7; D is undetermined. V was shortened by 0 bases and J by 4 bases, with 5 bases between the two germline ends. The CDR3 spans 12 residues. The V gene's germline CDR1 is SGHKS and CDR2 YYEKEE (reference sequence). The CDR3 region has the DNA TGTGCCAGCAGCTTGGGAGCTTACGAGCAGTACTTC. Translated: CASSLGAYEQYF. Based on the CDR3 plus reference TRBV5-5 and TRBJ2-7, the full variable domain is DAGVTQSPTHLIKTRGQQVTLRCSPISGHKSVSWYQQVLGQGPQFIFQYYEKEERGRGNFPDRFSARQFPNYSSELNVNALLLGDSALYLCASSLGAYEQYFGPGTRLTVT.

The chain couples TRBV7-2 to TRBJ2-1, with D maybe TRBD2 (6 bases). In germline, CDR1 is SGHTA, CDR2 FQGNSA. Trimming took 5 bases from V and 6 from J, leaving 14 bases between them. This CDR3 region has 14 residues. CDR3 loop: CASSPTGSTNEQFF. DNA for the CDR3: TGTGCCAGCAGCCCAACCGGGAGTACCAATGAGCAGTTCTTC.

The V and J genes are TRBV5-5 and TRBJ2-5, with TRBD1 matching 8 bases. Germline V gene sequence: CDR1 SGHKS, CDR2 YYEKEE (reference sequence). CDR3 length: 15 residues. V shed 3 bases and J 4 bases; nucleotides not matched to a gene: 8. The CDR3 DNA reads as TGTGCCAGCAGCTGGGGACAGGCCCCTTCAGAGACCCAGTACTTC. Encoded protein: CASSWGQAPSETQYF.

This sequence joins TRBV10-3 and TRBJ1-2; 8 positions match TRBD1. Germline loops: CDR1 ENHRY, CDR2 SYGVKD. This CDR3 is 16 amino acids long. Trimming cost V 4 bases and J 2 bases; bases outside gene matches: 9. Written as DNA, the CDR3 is TGTGCCATCAGTGGCCCCGTACAGGGGGGCAACTATGGCTACACCTTC. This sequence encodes CAISGPVQGGNYGYTF.

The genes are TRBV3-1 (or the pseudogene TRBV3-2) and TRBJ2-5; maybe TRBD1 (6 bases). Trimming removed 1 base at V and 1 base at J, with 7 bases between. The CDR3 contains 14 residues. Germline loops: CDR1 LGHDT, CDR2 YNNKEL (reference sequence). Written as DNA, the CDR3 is TGTGCCAGCAGCCAAGCGGACAGCCAAGAGACCCAGTACTTC. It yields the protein CASSQADSQETQYF.

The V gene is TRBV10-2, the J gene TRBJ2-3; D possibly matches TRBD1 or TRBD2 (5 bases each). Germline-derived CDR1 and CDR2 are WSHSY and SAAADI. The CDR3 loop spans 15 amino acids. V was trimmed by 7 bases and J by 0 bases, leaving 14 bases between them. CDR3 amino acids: CASTVTGLSTDTQYF. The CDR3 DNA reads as TGCGCCAGCACGGTAACAGGACTTAGCACAGATACGCAGTATTTT.

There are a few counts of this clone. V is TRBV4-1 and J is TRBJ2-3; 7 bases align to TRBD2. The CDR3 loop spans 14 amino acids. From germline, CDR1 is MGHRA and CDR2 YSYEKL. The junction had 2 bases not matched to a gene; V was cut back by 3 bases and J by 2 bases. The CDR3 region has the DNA TGCGCCAGCAGCCACCGGGGGGTCACAGATACGCAGTATTTT. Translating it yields CASSHRGVTDTQYF.

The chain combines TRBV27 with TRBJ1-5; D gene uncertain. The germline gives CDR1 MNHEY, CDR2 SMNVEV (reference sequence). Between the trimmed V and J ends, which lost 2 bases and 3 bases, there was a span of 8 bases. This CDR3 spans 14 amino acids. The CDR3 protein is CASSLSPLNQPQHF. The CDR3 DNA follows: TGTGCCAGCAGTTTAAGCCCGCTCAATCAGCCCCAGCATTTT.

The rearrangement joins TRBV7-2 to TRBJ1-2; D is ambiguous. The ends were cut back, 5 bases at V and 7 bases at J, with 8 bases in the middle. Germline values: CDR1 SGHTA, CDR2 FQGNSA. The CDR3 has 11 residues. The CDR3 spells CASSPGSGYTF. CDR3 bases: TGTGCCAGCAGCCCGGGGAGTGGCTACACCTTC.

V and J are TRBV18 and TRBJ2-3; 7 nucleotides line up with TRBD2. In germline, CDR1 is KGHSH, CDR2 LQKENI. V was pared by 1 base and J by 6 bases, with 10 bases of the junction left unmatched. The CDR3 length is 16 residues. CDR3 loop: CASSPRGAGTLDTQYF. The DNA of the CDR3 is TGTGCCAGCTCACCACGAGGAGCGGGGACCTTGGATACGCAGTATTTT.

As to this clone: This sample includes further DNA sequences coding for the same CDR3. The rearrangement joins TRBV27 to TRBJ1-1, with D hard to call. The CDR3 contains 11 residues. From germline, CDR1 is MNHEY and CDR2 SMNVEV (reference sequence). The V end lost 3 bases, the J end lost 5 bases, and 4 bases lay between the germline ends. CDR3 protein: CASSLGTEAFF. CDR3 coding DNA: TGTGCCAGCAGTTTGGGGACTGAAGCTTTCTTT.

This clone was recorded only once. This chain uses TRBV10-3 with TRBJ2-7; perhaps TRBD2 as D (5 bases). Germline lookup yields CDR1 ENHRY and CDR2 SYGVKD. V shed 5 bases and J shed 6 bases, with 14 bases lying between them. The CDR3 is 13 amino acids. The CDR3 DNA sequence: TGTGCCATCAGTCCCGGGGAATGGACCGAGCAGTACTTC. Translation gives CAISPGEWTEQYF.

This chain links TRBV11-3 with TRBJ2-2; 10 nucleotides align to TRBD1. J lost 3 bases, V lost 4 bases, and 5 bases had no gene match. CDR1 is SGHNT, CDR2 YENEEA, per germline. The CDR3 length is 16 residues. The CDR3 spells CASSSRDRGYTGELFF. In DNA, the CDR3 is TGTGCCAGCAGCTCTAGGGACAGGGGATACACCGGGGAGCTGTTTTTT.

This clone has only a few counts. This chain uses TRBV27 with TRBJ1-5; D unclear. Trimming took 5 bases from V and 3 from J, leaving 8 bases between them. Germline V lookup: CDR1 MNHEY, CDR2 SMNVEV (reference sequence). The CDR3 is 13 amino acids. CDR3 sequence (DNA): TGTGCCAGCAGTCCGGGTTACAATCAGCCCCAGCATTTT. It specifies CASSPGYNQPQHF.

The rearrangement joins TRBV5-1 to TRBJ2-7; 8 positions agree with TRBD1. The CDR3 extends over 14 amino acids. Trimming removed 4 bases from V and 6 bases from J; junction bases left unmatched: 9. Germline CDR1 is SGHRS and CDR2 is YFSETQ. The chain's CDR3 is CASSTSQGAIEQYF. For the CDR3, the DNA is TGCGCCAGCAGCACGTCGCAGGGGGCCATCGAGCAGTACTTC.

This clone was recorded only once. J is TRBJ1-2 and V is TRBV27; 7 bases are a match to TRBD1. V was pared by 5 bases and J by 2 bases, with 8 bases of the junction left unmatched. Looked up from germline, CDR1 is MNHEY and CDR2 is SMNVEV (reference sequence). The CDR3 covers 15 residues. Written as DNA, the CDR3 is TGTGCCAGCAGTCCGACAGGGTGGGAAAACTATGGCTACACCTTC. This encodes CASSPTGWENYGYTF.

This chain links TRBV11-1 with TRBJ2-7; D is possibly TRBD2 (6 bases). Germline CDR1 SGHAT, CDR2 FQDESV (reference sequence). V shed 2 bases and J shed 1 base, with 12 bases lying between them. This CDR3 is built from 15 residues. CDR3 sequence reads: CASSLRRDFSYEQYF. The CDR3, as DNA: TGTGCCAGCAGCTTAAGGCGGGATTTTTCCTACGAGCAGTACTTC.

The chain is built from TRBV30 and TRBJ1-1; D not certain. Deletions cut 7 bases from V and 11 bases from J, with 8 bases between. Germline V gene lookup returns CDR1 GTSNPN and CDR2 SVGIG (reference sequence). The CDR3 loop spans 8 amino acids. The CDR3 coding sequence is TGTGCCTCCGTGGGGGCTTTCTTT. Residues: CASVGAFF.

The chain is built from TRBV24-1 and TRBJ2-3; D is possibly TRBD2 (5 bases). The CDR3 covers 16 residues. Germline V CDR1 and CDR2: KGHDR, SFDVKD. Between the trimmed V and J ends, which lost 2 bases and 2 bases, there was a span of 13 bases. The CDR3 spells CATSDYRGENTDTQYF. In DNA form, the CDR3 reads TGTGCCACCAGTGATTATCGTGGGGAGAACACAGATACGCAGTATTTT.

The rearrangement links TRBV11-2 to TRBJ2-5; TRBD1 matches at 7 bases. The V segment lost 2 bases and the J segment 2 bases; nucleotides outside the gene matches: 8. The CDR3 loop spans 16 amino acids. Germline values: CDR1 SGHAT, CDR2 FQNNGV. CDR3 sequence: CASSLLRGLPQETQYF. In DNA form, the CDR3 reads TGTGCCAGCAGCTTACTGAGGGGGCTGCCACAAGAGACCCAGTACTTC.

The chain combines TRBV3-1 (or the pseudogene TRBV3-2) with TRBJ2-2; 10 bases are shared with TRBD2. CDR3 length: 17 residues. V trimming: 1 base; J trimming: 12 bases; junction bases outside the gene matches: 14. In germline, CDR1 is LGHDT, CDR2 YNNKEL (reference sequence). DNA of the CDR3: TGTGCCAGCAGCCAAGCCGCTGGTCTAGCGGGAGCAGGGAAGCTGTTTTTT. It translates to CASSQAAGLAGAGKLFF.

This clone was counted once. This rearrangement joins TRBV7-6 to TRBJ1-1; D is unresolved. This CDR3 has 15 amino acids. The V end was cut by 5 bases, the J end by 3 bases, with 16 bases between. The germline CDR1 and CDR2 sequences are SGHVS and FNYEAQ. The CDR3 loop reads CASSPYRVGDTEAFF. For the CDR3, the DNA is TGTGCCAGCAGCCCTTATCGCGTGGGAGACACTGAAGCTTTCTTT.

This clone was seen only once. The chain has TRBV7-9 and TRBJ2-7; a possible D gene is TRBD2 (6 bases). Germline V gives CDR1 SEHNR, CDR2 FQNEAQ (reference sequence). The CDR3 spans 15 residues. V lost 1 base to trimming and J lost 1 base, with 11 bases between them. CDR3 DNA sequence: TGTGCCAGCAGCTTAGAGAGTGCGGGATCCTACGAGCAGTACTTC. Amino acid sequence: CASSLESAGSYEQYF.

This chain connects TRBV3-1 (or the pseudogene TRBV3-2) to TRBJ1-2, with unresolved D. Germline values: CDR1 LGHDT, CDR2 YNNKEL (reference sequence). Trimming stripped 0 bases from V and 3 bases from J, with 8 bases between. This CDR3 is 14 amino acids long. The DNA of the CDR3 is TGTGCCAGCAGCCAAGATTGGGGATACTATGGCTACACCTTC. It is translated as CASSQDWGYYGYTF.

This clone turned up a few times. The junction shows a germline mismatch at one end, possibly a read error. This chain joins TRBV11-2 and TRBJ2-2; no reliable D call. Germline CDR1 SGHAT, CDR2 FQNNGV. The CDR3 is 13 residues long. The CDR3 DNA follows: TGTGCCAGCAGCTTAGAGAACAGCGGGGAGCTGTTTTTT. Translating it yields CASSLENSGELFF.